The 31 T cell receptor beta chains below all came from one sample that was sequenced in a study of blood T cell repertoires in COVID-19. Sequencing used immunoSEQ multiplex PCR; TCRdb keeps in-frame clones, though not all of them. This table has nearly 400,000 clones, roughly 91% appearing once. Material for sequencing was PBMCs or T cells enriched from blood (not recorded which). These receptors originate from a woman in her 30s who had recovered from COVID-19.

This chain connects TRBV3-1 (or the pseudogene TRBV3-2) to TRBJ1-6; unclear D gene. The germline V and J ends were trimmed by 4 bases and 8 bases, with 12 bases remaining between them. The CDR3 loop spans 14 amino acids. From germline, CDR1 is LGHDT and CDR2 YNNKEL (reference sequence). CDR3 residues: CASSPLFSDSPLHF. CDR3 nucleotides: TGTGCCAGCAGCCCCCTCTTTTCGGATTCACCCCTCCACTTT.

The chain uses TRBV6-2 or TRBV6-3 and TRBJ2-7, with 8 bases identical to TRBD2. The V and J ends lost 0 bases and 3 bases, in that order; junction bases with no gene match: 7. Germline lookup yields CDR1 MNHEY and CDR2 SVGEGT. There are 16 residues in the CDR3. The chain's CDR3 is CASSYSGAGAFYEQYF. The CDR3 coding sequence is TGTGCCAGCAGTTACTCGGGAGCGGGGGCCTTCTACGAGCAGTACTTC.

The chain recombines TRBV18 with TRBJ1-2; unclear D gene. Trimming cost V 2 bases and J 5 bases, with 9 bases left between them. This CDR3 has 13 amino acids. CDR1 is KGHSH and CDR2 is LQKENI in the germline V gene. CDR3 bases: TGTGCCAGCTCACCAGACTCCAGTTATGGCTACACCTTC. This sequence encodes CASSPDSSYGYTF.

The CDR3 region is CAWSKAGGSYEQYF. The CDR3 bases are TGTGCCTGGAGTAAGGCTGGCGGCTCCTACGAGCAGTACTTC. This chain uses TRBV30 with TRBJ2-7, with no clear D. Trimming shortened V by 2 bases and J by 0 bases, and 11 bases separated the two germline ends. This CDR3 contains 14 residues. The germline V gene encodes CDR1 GTSNPN and CDR2 SVGIG (reference sequence). Using reference TRBV30 and TRBJ2-7 for the parts outside the CDR3, the full variable domain is SQTIHQWPATLVQPVGSPLSLECTVEGTSNPNLYWYRQAAGRGLQLLFYSVGIGQISSEVPQNLSASRPQDRQFILSSKKLLLSDSGFYLCAWSKAGGSYEQYFGPGTRLTVT.

The chain joins TRBV6-5 to TRBJ2-7; 10 bases are shared with TRBD1. The V gene end was trimmed by 10 bases and the J gene end by 3 bases; junction bases not matched to a gene: 12. The V gene's germline CDR1 is MNHEY and CDR2 SVGAGI. The CDR3 contains 15 residues. The CDR3 bases are TGTGCCACTCAGAGGGGGACAGGGGCCATCTACGAGCAGTACTTC. This sequence encodes CATQRGTGAIYEQYF.

This clone came up once. The rearrangement joins TRBV5-1 to TRBJ2-1; possibly TRBD2 for D (6 bases). Per germline, CDR1 SGHRS and CDR2 YFSETQ. V lost 4 bases and J 12 bases, leaving 23 bases between the germline ends. CDR3 length: 15 residues. The CDR3 nucleotides are TGCGCCAGCAGCCAAGCCGGGACTTTAGTCCATGGGCAGTTCTTC. Its protein is CASSQAGTLVHGQFF. Full variable domain (remainder filled in from reference TRBV5-1 and TRBJ2-1): KAGVTQTPRYLIKTRGQQVTLSCSPISGHRSVSWYQQTPGQGLQFLFEYFSETQRNKGNFPGRFSGRQFSNSRSEMNVSTLELGDSALYLCASSQAGTLVHGQFFGPGTRLTVL.

This chain links TRBV5-1 with TRBJ1-2; 7 bases align to TRBD1. J lost 7 bases, V lost 0 bases, and 3 bases had no gene match. In germline, CDR1 is SGHRS, CDR2 YFSETQ. The CDR3 is 13 residues long. The CDR3 reads CASSLDAGGGYTF. The CDR3 coding sequence is TGCGCCAGCAGCTTGGATGCAGGGGGTGGCTACACCTTC.

The chain recombines TRBV18 with TRBJ1-1; D perhaps matches TRBD1 (5 bases). Trimming cost V 3 bases and J 1 base, with 9 bases left between them. Per germline, CDR1 KGHSH and CDR2 LQKENI. The CDR3 totals 14 residues. The DNA of the CDR3 is TGTGCCAGCTCACCTTCACAGGCGAACACTGAAGCTTTCTTT. The encoded protein is CASSPSQANTEAFF. The full variable domain, with the rest looked up from reference TRBV18 and TRBJ1-1, is NAGVMQNPRHLVRRRGQEARLRCSPMKGHSHVYWYRQLPEEGLKFMVYLQKENIIDESGMPKERFSAEFPKEGPSILRIQQVVRGDSAAYFCASSPSQANTEAFFGQGTRLTVV.

This CDR3 reads CASRPQGNTEAFF. The CDR3 DNA reads as TGTGCCAGCAGGCCACAGGGGAACACTGAAGCTTTCTTT. This chain connects TRBV7-9 to TRBJ1-1; TRBD1 is a possible D gene (6 bases). The CDR3 runs to 13 residues. V was pared by 6 bases and J by 1 base, with 9 bases between. CDR1 and CDR2 from the germline V gene are SEHNR and FQNEAQ (reference sequence).

The genes are TRBV9 and TRBJ1-6; 10 bases are a match to TRBD1. The germline V gene has CDR1 SGDLS and CDR2 YYNGEE. This CDR3 has 15 amino acids. Trimming took 2 bases from V and 10 from J; bases not matched to a gene: 6. The CDR3 spells CASSVAGDRGSPLHF. The DNA of the CDR3 is TGTGCCAGCAGCGTCGCCGGGGACAGGGGCTCACCCCTCCACTTT.

The chain carries TRBV29-1 and TRBJ2-5; weak D call: TRBD1 (6 bases). In germline, CDR1 is SQVTM, CDR2 ANQGSEA. Trimming cost V 4 bases and J 5 bases, with 11 bases left between them. CDR3 length: 12 amino acids. The DNA for the CDR3 is TGCAGCGTTGGCAGGGGCGATGAGACCCAGTACTTC. It encodes CSVGRGDETQYF. Drawing the rest from reference TRBV29-1 and TRBJ2-5, the complete variable domain is SAVISQKPSRDICQRGTSLTIQCQVDSQVTMMFWYRQQPGQSLTLIATANQGSEATYESGFVIDKFPISRPNLTFSTLTVSNMSPEDSSIYLCSVGRGDETQYFGPGTRLLVL.

The sample holds one count of this clone. The chain combines TRBV2 with TRBJ1-2, with unresolved D. Deletions cut 2 bases from V and 4 bases from J, with 20 bases between. Germline loops: CDR1 SNHLY, CDR2 FYNNEI. The CDR3 has 17 residues. The CDR3 nucleotides read TGTGCCAGCAGTGAACTTTCCCGAGGTATAAGCCGCTATGGCTACACCTTC. This gives the protein CASSELSRGISRYGYTF.

The chain joins TRBV10-2 to TRBJ2-7; TRBD1 matches 7 bases. V dropped 6 bases and J dropped 2; count of bases not matched to a gene: 4. The germline CDR1 and CDR2 sequences are WSHSY and SAAADI. This CDR3 spans 13 amino acids. Here the CDR3 DNA reads TGCGCCAGCAGCGGGGACAGAGCCTACGAGCAGTACTTC. It specifies CASSGDRAYEQYF.

The rearrangement uses TRBV27 and TRBJ2-7; TRBD1 agrees at 7 bases. This CDR3 region has 13 residues. Looked up from germline, CDR1 is MNHEY and CDR2 is SMNVEV (reference sequence). V shed 3 bases, J shed 7 bases, and the junction held 6 bases outside the gene matches. CDR3 DNA: TGTGCCAGCAGTTTGAGACAGGGTGGGGAGCAGTACTTC. This gives the protein CASSLRQGGEQYF.

The chain is built from TRBV18 and TRBJ1-3, with D unclear. This CDR3 spans 16 amino acids. V was shortened by 0 bases and J by 0 bases, with 9 bases between the two germline ends. Per the germline V gene, CDR1 is KGHSH and CDR2 is LQKENI. This CDR3 is CASSPPGRNSGNTIYF. The CDR3 DNA sequence: TGTGCCAGCTCACCACCGGGCAGGAACTCTGGAAACACCATATATTTT.

The V gene is TRBV19, the J gene TRBJ1-1; a possible D gene is TRBD1 (6 bases). Trimming stripped 1 base from V and 0 bases from J, with 12 bases between. The CDR3 is 16 amino acids. The germline gives CDR1 LNHDA, CDR2 SQIVND (reference sequence). Written as DNA, the CDR3 is TGTGCCAGTAGTATAGGGTGGGACATCATGAACACTGAAGCTTTCTTT. Translating it yields CASSIGWDIMNTEAFF.

V usage is TRBV10-3 and J usage is TRBJ1-1, with 7 bases aligning to TRBD1. The CDR3 covers 13 residues. Trimming at V came to 6 bases and at J to 4 bases, leaving 5 bases not matched to a gene. CDR1 is ENHRY and CDR2 is SYGVKD in the germline V gene. CDR3 in DNA: TGTGCCATCAGACGGGACAGTCCCACTGAAGCTTTCTTT. Translating gives CAIRRDSPTEAFF.

About this clone: Germline is not matched at one junction end, which may reflect a read error. The chain employs TRBV9 and TRBJ2-3; D is unclear. The CDR3 is 13 amino acids. Germline values: CDR1 SGDLS, CDR2 YYNGEE. The CDR3 spells CASSRPPTATQYF. The CDR3 DNA reads TGTGCCAGCAGCCGCCCCCCCACAGCTACGCAGTATTTT.

CDR3 amino acids: CASTRDRGYEQYF. The DNA for the CDR3 is TGTGCCAGCACCCGGGACAGGGGCTACGAGCAGTACTTC. The chain employs TRBV12-3 or TRBV12-4 and TRBJ2-7; 10 nucleotides line up with TRBD1. This CDR3 region has 13 residues. The V and J ends lost 7 bases and 3 bases, in that order; junction bases with no gene match: 3.

This clone is a singleton in its sample. The chain links TRBV5-1 to TRBJ2-7, with TRBD2 identical over 9 bases. CDR1 is SGHRS and CDR2 is YFSETQ in the germline V gene. After removal of 1 base from V and 0 bases from J, the junction contained 8 bases not matched to a gene. This CDR3 is built from 17 residues. CDR3 nucleotides: TGCGCCAGCAGCTTGTCGACTAGCGGTCTAAGCTCCTACGAGCAGTACTTC. Its protein product is CASSLSTSGLSSYEQYF.

The V gene is TRBV4-1, the J gene TRBJ1-1; possible D gene TRBD1, 5 bases. The CDR3 consists of 13 residues. Germline lookup yields CDR1 MGHRA and CDR2 YSYEKL. V lost 1 base and J 5 bases, leaving 8 bases between the germline ends. CDR3: CASSQGEGTEAFF. CDR3 nucleotide sequence: TGCGCCAGCAGCCAAGGGGAGGGGACTGAAGCTTTCTTT.

V gene TRBV24-1 combines with J gene TRBJ2-3; 10 bases match TRBD2. The V segment lost 4 bases and the J segment 3 bases; nucleotides outside the gene matches: 9. The germline V gene has CDR1 KGHDR and CDR2 SFDVKD. The CDR3 sequence is 17 residues long. CDR3 in DNA: TGTGCCACCAGTGAATCTAAACTAGCGGGAATAACAGATACGCAGTATTTT. This encodes CATSESKLAGITDTQYF.

The chain carries TRBV5-6 and TRBJ2-5, with no clear D. Per germline, CDR1 SGHDT and CDR2 YYEEEE. V was clipped by 1 base and J by 3 bases, with 7 bases between them. The CDR3 length is 13 residues. In DNA form, the CDR3 reads TGTGCCAGCAGCTTGATGGCGGAAGAGACCCAGTACTTC. Translating gives CASSLMAEETQYF.

The V and J genes are TRBV9 and TRBJ2-3, with a tentative D call TRBD2 (7 bases). The CDR3 runs to 16 residues. CDR1 SGDLS and CDR2 YYNGEE come from the germline V gene. Between the trimmed V and J ends, which lost 0 bases and 2 bases, there was a span of 13 bases. The CDR3 is CASSVAGGQNTDTQYF. Written as DNA, the CDR3 is TGTGCCAGCAGCGTAGCCGGGGGGCAGAACACAGATACGCAGTATTTT.

The sample holds many counts of this clone. The gene calls are TRBV15 and TRBJ1-3; 8 positions match TRBD1. Germline assignment: CDR1 LNHNV and CDR2 YYDKDF (reference sequence). The CDR3 runs 16 residues. The V and J ends lost 0 bases and 3 bases, in that order; junction bases with no gene match: 4. CDR3 residues: CATSRDLQGGGNTIYF. The CDR3 bases are TGTGCCACCAGCAGAGATCTACAGGGGGGTGGAAACACCATATATTTT.

The chain combines TRBV7-9 with TRBJ1-6; possible D gene TRBD1, 5 bases. The CDR3 length is 16 residues. The germline V gene encodes CDR1 SEHNR and CDR2 FQNEAQ (reference sequence). V was pared by 6 bases and J by 6 bases, with 18 bases between. The CDR3 reads CASRSDTVRGNSPLHF. CDR3 DNA sequence: TGTGCCAGCAGATCAGACACAGTAAGGGGTAATTCACCCCTCCACTTT. The full variable domain, completed using reference TRBV7-9 and TRBJ1-6, is DTGVSQNPRHKITKRGQNVTFRCDPISEHNRLYWYRQTLGQGPEFLTYFQNEAQLEKSRLLSDRFSAERPKGSFSTLEIQRTEQGDSAMYLCASRSDTVRGNSPLHFGNGTRLTVT.

Comment on this clone: The sample contains more than one DNA sequence encoding this CDR3. The V call is TRBV29-1, the J call TRBJ1-2, with 9 bases matching TRBD1. The trim removed 7 bases at V and 8 bases at J, leaving 2 bases unmatched. Germline values: CDR1 SQVTM, CDR2 ANQGSEA. The CDR3 sequence is 10 residues long. This CDR3 is CSADRGGYTF. In DNA form, the CDR3 reads TGCAGCGCGGACAGGGGAGGCTACACCTTC. Complete variable domain (other parts from reference TRBV29-1 and TRBJ1-2): SAVISQKPSRDICQRGTSLTIQCQVDSQVTMMFWYRQQPGQSLTLIATANQGSEATYESGFVIDKFPISRPNLTFSTLTVSNMSPEDSSIYLCSADRGGYTFGSGTRLTVV.

This chain links TRBV28 with TRBJ1-4, with TRBD1 matching 7 bases. CDR3 length: 14 residues. CDR1 is MDHEN and CDR2 is SYDVKM in the germline V gene. The V gene end was trimmed by 8 bases and the J gene end by 8 bases; junction bases not matched to a gene: 11. The CDR3 nucleotides read TGTGCCAGCGTGGGAACAGGGGTGGGAGAAAAACTGTTTTTT. Translating gives CASVGTGVGEKLFF. Combining the CDR3 with reference TRBV28 and TRBJ1-4 gives the whole variable domain DVKVTQSSRYLVKRTGEKVFLECVQDMDHENMFWYRQDPGLGLRLIYFSYDVKMKEKGDIPEGYSVSREKKERFSLILESASTNQTSMYLCASVGTGVGEKLFFGSGTQLSVL.

The chain recombines TRBV28 with TRBJ1-1; the D is unclear. This CDR3 has 13 amino acids. Trimming stripped 5 bases from V and 3 bases from J, with 10 bases between. Germline CDR1 reads MDHEN; CDR2 reads SYDVKM. The CDR3: CASSPTQDTEAFF. CDR3 in DNA: TGTGCCAGCAGTCCCACCCAGGACACTGAAGCTTTCTTT.

The rearrangement links TRBV13 to TRBJ2-2, with D hard to call. The ends were cut back, 5 bases at V and 5 bases at J, with 21 bases in the middle. The CDR3 is 17 amino acids. The germline V gene has CDR1 PRHDT and CDR2 FYEKMQ (reference sequence). The CDR3 protein is CASSPYLGSGRTGELFF. In DNA form, the CDR3 reads TGTGCCAGCAGCCCCTACCTCGGAAGTGGCAGGACCGGGGAGCTGTTTTTT.

This clone was observed a single time. J is TRBJ2-7 and V is TRBV6-5, with a weak D call TRBD1 (5 bases). The CDR3 is 14 residues long. Trimming left V 8 bases short and J 0 bases short, with 14 bases between. CDR1 and CDR2 from the germline V gene are MNHEY and SVGAGI. Here the CDR3 reads CASSDTLGSYEQYF. DNA for the CDR3: TGTGCCAGCTCGGACACTCTAGGCTCCTACGAGCAGTACTTC.